The 23 T cell receptor beta chains listed next were all sequenced from one sample in a study of T cells in Graves' hyperthyroidism and ophthalmopathy. Researchers took RNA transcripts and amplified the TCR beta CDR3 regions from them. The HTBI primer set was used in a first-round RT-PCR of the TCR CDR3. TCRdb redid the calling of the multiplex PCR reads with MiXCR, one entry per CDR3 protein. The sample shows tens of thousands of distinct CDR3 sequences, under 55% of them seen only once. Sequencing was performed on blood. The receptors were sampled from a woman in her 30s with Graves' hyperthyroidism.

This clonotype came up many times. The rearrangement joins TRBV27 to TRBJ1-2; D call uncertain. The CDR3 consists of 13 residues. Trimming pared 6 bases from V and 0 bases from J, leaving 8 bases between. Germline V CDR1 and CDR2: MNHEY, SMNVEV (reference sequence). CDR3 region: CASRDGPNYGYTF. CDR3 DNA: TGTGCCAGCAGGGACGGCCCTAACTATGGCTACACCTTC.

The rearrangement links TRBV7-3 to TRBJ1-2; unclear D gene. V was clipped by 5 bases and J by 4 bases, with 14 bases between them. Germline V gene sequence: CDR1 SGHTA, CDR2 FQGTGA. The CDR3 covers 14 residues. The CDR3, as DNA: TGTGCCAGCAGCCCAGGCCAACCGGTCTATGGCTACACCTTC. Translation: CASSPGQPVYGYTF.

The chain is built from TRBV5-6 and TRBJ2-7; the D is unclear. The CDR3 has 9 amino acids. V dropped 0 bases and J dropped 9 bases, with 1 base sitting between them. Germline V gene data show CDR1 as SGHDT and CDR2 as YYEEEE. The CDR3 loop is CASSLGQYF. CDR3 nucleotide sequence: TGTGCCAGCAGCTTGGGGCAGTACTTC.

This clonotype was counted many times. The chain joins TRBV6-5 to TRBJ1-3; D uncertain. CDR3 length: 14 amino acids. Trimming shortened V by 2 bases and J by 1 base, and 6 bases separated the two germline ends. CDR1 is MNHEY and CDR2 is SVGAGI in the germline V gene. The DNA for the CDR3 is TGTGCCAGCAGTTACAGGGAATCTGGAAACACCATATATTTT. This codes for CASSYRESGNTIYF.

This clonotype came up many times. This chain joins TRBV5-5 and TRBJ2-1; 7 nucleotides align to TRBD1. This CDR3 is 14 amino acids long. With 0 bases clipped from V and 4 bases from J, the junction kept 1 base outside the gene matches. Germline CDR1 and CDR2: SGHKS and YYEKEE (reference sequence). DNA for the CDR3: TGTGCCAGCAGCTTGGAGGACAGGTACAATGAGCAGTTCTTC. Its translation: CASSLEDRYNEQFF.

The chain combines TRBV20-1 with TRBJ1-5; D uncertain. The germline gives CDR1 DFQATT, CDR2 SNEGSKA (reference sequence). There are 11 residues in the CDR3. In DNA, the CDR3 is TGCACCGGACTGGTCCAAGAGACCCAGCATTTT. Protein sequence: CTGLVQETQHF.

This clonotype has just a few counts. V usage is TRBV28 and J usage is TRBJ2-2, with D tentatively TRBD2 (7 bases). V lost 2 bases and J 4 bases, leaving 14 bases between the germline ends. CDR3 size: 16 residues. Germline V gene lookup returns CDR1 MDHEN and CDR2 SYDVKM. CDR3 protein: CASSLGGGAGTGELFF. The CDR3 nucleotides are TGTGCCAGCAGTTTAGGGGGGGGCGCGGGCACCGGGGAGCTGTTTTTT.

This clonotype was found many times. The J gene is TRBJ2-5, the V gene TRBV7-9; D is unresolved. CDR1 and CDR2 (germline): SEHNR, FQNEAQ (reference sequence). The CDR3 contains 15 residues. Trimming cost V 4 bases and J 2 bases, with 14 bases left between them. CDR3 residues: CASSSLGGDQETQYF. The DNA for the CDR3 is TGTGCCAGCAGCTCCCTCGGTGGGGATCAAGAGACCCAGTACTTC.

This clonotype has a count of ten or more. The V call is TRBV7-8, the J call TRBJ2-2, with no clear D. This CDR3 comprises 15 residues. The germline V gene has CDR1 SGHVS and CDR2 FQNEAQ. The V and J ends lost 7 bases and 4 bases respectively, with 16 bases between them. Here the CDR3 reads CASTPRGDPTGELFF. CDR3 bases: TGTGCCAGCACTCCTCGAGGCGATCCCACCGGGGAGCTGTTTTTT.

This clonotype is a singleton in its sample. This CDR3 is missing its conserved last phenylalanine or tryptophan, likely due to a read error. V usage is TRBV12-3 or TRBV12-4 and J usage is TRBJ2-7; TRBD1 or TRBD2 may be the D gene (5 bases each). The V end lost 6 bases, the J end lost 5 bases, and 23 bases lay between the germline ends. CDR3 length equals 16 residues. The CDR3 sequence: CASSPKPGLKLDEQYL. CDR3 DNA: TGTGCCAGCAGCCCTAAACCGGGGCTGAAGCTCGACGAGCAGTACCTC.

This clonotype was found many times. CDR3 in DNA: TGTGCCAGCGGGCCTAGGGACAGGGCCCTGGAGACCCAGTACTTC. It codes for CASGPRDRALETQYF. The chain has TRBV2 and TRBJ2-5; 9 positions match TRBD1. The germline CDR1 and CDR2 sequences are SNHLY and FYNNEI. V was pared by 8 bases and J by 5 bases, with 12 bases of the junction left unmatched. The CDR3 consists of 15 residues.

Ten or more counts support this clonotype. The V gene is TRBV20-1, the J gene TRBJ2-1, with 7 bases identical to TRBD2. The CDR3 length is 16 residues. The germline CDR1 and CDR2 sequences are DFQATT and SNEGSKA (reference sequence). Unmatched junction bases numbered 10, after V lost 0 bases and J lost 5 bases. The CDR3 region is CSARDYFSGMNNEQFF. The CDR3 bases are TGCAGTGCTAGAGATTATTTCAGCGGGATGAACAATGAGCAGTTCTTC.

In its sample, this clonotype ranks as medium-sized. The chain has TRBV6-5 and TRBJ1-6; D is undetermined. The CDR3 length is 14 residues. Germline V CDR1 and CDR2: MNHEY, SVGAGI. Trimming shortened V by 6 bases and J by 7 bases, and 13 bases separated the two germline ends. CDR3: CASRGLFANSPLHF. The CDR3 DNA reads as TGTGCCAGCAGAGGACTTTTCGCGAATTCACCCCTCCACTTT.

CDR3 loop: CASSETMGPGANVLTF. The CDR3 DNA is TGTGCCAGCAGCGAAACAATGGGACCTGGGGCCAACGTCCTGACTTTC. The chain employs TRBV2 and TRBJ2-6; D is tentatively TRBD1 or TRBD2 (5 bases each). This CDR3 has 16 amino acids. CDR1 is SNHLY, CDR2 FYNNEI, per germline. V lost 6 bases, J lost 2 bases, and 14 bases lay in between.

This clonotype was counted many times. V usage is TRBV7-3 and J usage is TRBJ2-5; tentatively, D is TRBD1 (5 bases). CDR1 SGHTA and CDR2 FQGTGA come from the germline V gene. Trimming took off 8 bases at V and 7 bases at J, with 17 bases between the two ends. The CDR3 sequence is 13 residues long. CDR3 nucleotide sequence: TGTGCCAGCGGCGAAGGGTCCCAGGGGACCCAGTACTTC. As protein: CASGEGSQGTQYF.

This clonotype appeared many times. The chain links TRBV6-1 to TRBJ2-3; 8 bases map to TRBD2. The CDR3 spans 17 residues. V lost 0 bases and J lost 4; bases outside the gene matches: 9. Germline loops: CDR1 MNHNS, CDR2 SASEGT. This CDR3 is CASSEAEREHPADTQYF. As DNA, the CDR3 is TGTGCCAGCAGTGAAGCCGAGCGGGAGCACCCGGCAGATACGCAGTATTTT.

This clonotype was counted many times. V and J are TRBV11-3 and TRBJ2-1; perhaps TRBD1 as D (6 bases). The V gene's germline CDR1 is SGHNT and CDR2 YENEEA. V lost 5 bases, J lost 1 base, and 15 bases lay in between. CDR3 length equals 16 residues. For the CDR3, the DNA is TGTGCCAGCAGCGGATGGGGGCAGGGGTCCTACAATGAGCAGTTCTTC. Protein: CASSGWGQGSYNEQFF.

The chain carries TRBV10-1 and TRBJ2-3, with D maybe TRBD1 (6 bases). The CDR3 spans 14 residues. Germline values: CDR1 WNHNN, CDR2 SYGVQD (reference sequence). V lost 6 bases to trimming and J lost 0 bases, with 10 bases between them. The CDR3 region is CASSRDTSTDTQYF. CDR3 coding DNA: TGCGCCAGCAGCCGGGACACAAGCACAGATACGCAGTATTTT.

Relative to its sample, this clonotype is medium-sized. The V call is TRBV29-1, the J call TRBJ1-4, with 7 bases aligning to TRBD1. The germline V gene encodes CDR1 SQVTM and CDR2 ANQGSEA. This CDR3 is 13 amino acids long. Germline trimming cut 7 bases from V and 8 bases from J; bases unmatched to any gene: 10. This chain's CDR3 is CSARQGTEEKLFF. In nucleotides, the CDR3 is TGCAGCGCAAGACAGGGTACGGAGGAAAAACTGTTTTTT.

The sample holds one count of this clonotype. J is TRBJ2-3 and V is TRBV24-1, with a tentative D call TRBD2 (5 bases). This CDR3 is built from 15 residues. Between the trimmed V and J ends, which lost 1 base and 8 bases, there was a span of 15 bases. The germline gives CDR1 KGHDR, CDR2 SFDVKD. The chain's CDR3 is CATSDFRGKPGTQYF. CDR3 DNA sequence: TGTGCCACCAGTGATTTTCGAGGGAAGCCAGGTACGCAGTATTTT.

This clonotype has at least ten counts. The chain couples TRBV14 to TRBJ1-3; D possibly corresponds to TRBD1 (6 bases). Germline-derived CDR1 and CDR2 are SGHDN and FVKESK. There are 15 residues in the CDR3. Trimming left V 1 base short and J 4 bases short, with 11 bases between. The chain's CDR3 is CASSQGQALGNTIYF. The CDR3 region has the DNA TGTGCCAGCAGCCAAGGACAGGCTCTGGGAAACACCATATATTTT. The variable domain in full, with the rest retrieved from reference TRBV14 and TRBJ1-3, is EAGVTQFPSHSVIEKGQTVTLRCDPISGHDNLYWYRRVMGKEIKFLLHFVKESKQDESGMPNNRFLAERTGGTYSTLKVQPAELEDSGVYFCASSQGQALGNTIYFGEGSWLTVV.

This clonotype came up many times. J is TRBJ2-7 and V is TRBV5-1; the match to TRBD1 covers 7 bases. Germline V gene lookup returns CDR1 SGHRS and CDR2 YFSETQ. The CDR3 extends over 15 amino acids. V shed 0 bases, J shed 4 bases, and the junction held 7 bases outside the gene matches. The CDR3 reads CASSLGPGQSYEQYF. CDR3 DNA sequence: TGCGCCAGCAGCTTGGGGCCGGGACAGAGTTACGAGCAGTACTTC.

This clonotype was recorded many times. V and J are TRBV6-6 and TRBJ2-7, with TRBD1 matching over 8 bases. Germline V gene lookup returns CDR1 MNHNY and CDR2 SVGAGI (reference sequence). With V trimmed by 6 bases and J by 3 bases, 10 bases remained unmatched. The CDR3 sequence is 15 residues long. The CDR3 nucleotides read TGTGCCAGCAGCCCCGTCGGACAGGGAGGCTACGAGCAGTACTTC. Its translation is CASSPVGQGGYEQYF.